What follows are 14 T cell receptor beta chains derived from one specimen sequenced in a study of blood T cell repertoires in COVID-19. TCRdb keeps only in-frame clones here, not all; method: immunoSEQ multiplex PCR. The sample lists about 220,000 clones; roughly 75% were seen once. Sequenced sample: peripheral blood. The origin of the receptors is a woman in her 70s with acute or convalescent COVID-19.

This chain connects TRBV3-1 (or the pseudogene TRBV3-2) to TRBJ2-7, with unresolved D. V lost 0 bases and J lost 7, with 10 bases in between. CDR3 length: 13 residues. Germline V gives CDR1 LGHDT, CDR2 YNNKEL (reference sequence). CDR3 coding DNA: TGTGCCAGCAGCCAAGATCCGACTGGGGAGCAGTACGTC. This sequence encodes CASSQDPTGEQYV.

The genes are TRBV7-9 and TRBJ2-2; 7 bases fit TRBD2. J gave up 7 bases and V 3 bases, and 8 bases lay outside the gene matches. Germline CDR1 is SEHNR and CDR2 is FQNEAQ (reference sequence). CDR3 size: 15 residues. Written as DNA, the CDR3 is TGTGCCAGCAGCTTCGTCAGCGGGGCCGGCGGGGAGCTGTTTTTT. It encodes CASSFVSGAGGELFF.

This sequence joins TRBV4-3 and TRBJ2-3, with TRBD1 as a possible D gene (6 bases). Germline V gives CDR1 LGHNA, CDR2 YSLEER. The CDR3 spans 17 residues. V was trimmed by 0 bases and J by 2 bases, leaving 15 bases between them. CDR3 sequence reads: CASSQDSRTATTDTQYF. Here the CDR3 DNA reads TGCGCCAGCAGCCAAGATTCGAGGACAGCCACCACAGATACGCAGTATTTT.

The chain joins TRBV5-6 to TRBJ1-1; D is perhaps TRBD1 (6 bases). The V end was cut by 2 bases, the J end by 1 base, with 12 bases between. Germline V gives CDR1 SGHDT, CDR2 YYEEEE. CDR3 length equals 15 residues. The CDR3 DNA is TGTGCCAGCAGCTTTTTGACAGGAGGGAACACTGAAGCTTTCTTT. Translation: CASSFLTGGNTEAFF.

This rearrangement joins TRBV3-1 (or the pseudogene TRBV3-2) to TRBJ2-5; 10 positions agree with TRBD2. The ends lost 0 bases at V and 1 base at J; junction bases unmatched: 5. The CDR3 sequence is 17 residues long. Germline CDR1 LGHDT, CDR2 YNNKEL (reference sequence). The CDR3 DNA reads TGTGCCAGCAGCCAAGAACGAAGCGGGGGGGCCCAAGAGACCCAGTACTTC. It yields the protein CASSQERSGGAQETQYF.

The rearrangement joins TRBV7-3 to TRBJ2-3; 9 bases are a match to TRBD2. Trimming removed 2 bases from V and 9 bases from J; junction bases left unmatched: 6. This CDR3 is built from 14 residues. Germline V gene sequence: CDR1 SGHTA, CDR2 FQGTGA. CDR3 amino acids: CASSLQVAGETQYF. As DNA, the CDR3 is TGTGCCAGCAGCTTACAGGTAGCGGGGGAGACGCAGTATTTT.

This clone was seen only a few times. This chain connects TRBV15 to TRBJ2-3; TRBD2 agrees at 8 bases. The germline V gene has CDR1 LNHNV and CDR2 YYDKDF (reference sequence). Trimming took 1 base from V and 0 from J; bases not matched to a gene: 3. The CDR3 runs 16 residues. CDR3 DNA sequence: TGTGCCACCAGCAGAGGGCGGGGGGCCAGCACAGATACGCAGTATTTT. It translates to CATSRGRGASTDTQYF. Using reference TRBV15 and TRBJ2-3 for the parts outside the CDR3, the full variable domain is DAMVIQNPRYQVTQFGKPVTLSCSQTLNHNVMYWYQQKSSQAPKLLFHYYDKDFNNEADTPDNFQSRRPNTSFCFLDIRSPGLGDTAMYLCATSRGRGASTDTQYFGPGTRLTVL.

The chain has TRBV7-6 and TRBJ2-3; 9 bases are a match to TRBD2. J was trimmed by 4 bases and V by 3 bases; bases with no gene match: 2. CDR1 is SGHVS and CDR2 is FNYEAQ in the germline V gene. The CDR3 covers 14 residues. CDR3 nucleotides: TGTGCCAGCAGCTTGGGACTAGCTCCAGATACGCAGTATTTT. It yields the protein CASSLGLAPDTQYF.

The V call is TRBV4-1, the J call TRBJ2-5, with D unresolved. This CDR3 is 13 amino acids long. Germline V gives CDR1 MGHRA, CDR2 YSYEKL. Trimming shortened V by 3 bases and J by 5 bases, and 10 bases separated the two germline ends. The CDR3 nucleotides read TGCGCCAGCAGCCAGTTTTCCGGGGAGACCCAGTACTTC. It encodes CASSQFSGETQYF.

This clone turned up a few times. The J gene is TRBJ1-6, the V gene TRBV14, with 8 bases aligning to TRBD1. CDR3 length equals 15 residues. Germline CDR1 SGHDN, CDR2 FVKESK. Unmatched junction bases numbered 6, after V lost 4 bases and J lost 7 bases. The CDR3 DNA sequence: TGTGCCAGCAGCCCCCAGCGGACAGGGAATTCACCCCTCCACTTT. As protein: CASSPQRTGNSPLHF.

This chain joins TRBV7-2 and TRBJ2-7; D is unclear. Germline CDR1 SGHTA, CDR2 FQGNSA. The ends were cut back, 5 bases at V and 4 bases at J, with 9 bases in the middle. This CDR3 spans 12 amino acids. CDR3 sequence reads: CASSLILYEQYF. DNA of the CDR3: TGTGCCAGCAGCCTAATCCTTTACGAGCAGTACTTC.

In DNA, the CDR3 is TGTGCCAGCAGCTGGGGCCAGGGGTACCAAGAGACCCAGTACTTC. Its protein is CASSWGQGYQETQYF. V is TRBV7-2 and J is TRBJ2-5; D perhaps matches TRBD1 (6 bases). Trimming stripped 4 bases from V and 0 bases from J, with 12 bases between. The CDR3 runs 15 residues. Germline values: CDR1 SGHTA, CDR2 FQGNSA. Variable domain in full (rest from reference TRBV7-2 and TRBJ2-5): GAGVSQSPSNKVTEKGKDVELRCDPISGHTALYWYRQSLGQGLEFLIYFQGNSAPDKSGLPSDRFSAERTGGSVSTLTIQRTQQEDSAVYLCASSWGQGYQETQYFGPGTRLLVL.

The chain links TRBV5-1 to TRBJ2-6; D possibly corresponds to TRBD1 (7 bases). The CDR3 extends over 17 amino acids. V lost 2 bases and J 0 bases, leaving 12 bases between the germline ends. The V gene's germline CDR1 is SGHRS and CDR2 YFSETQ. DNA of the CDR3: TGCGCCAGCAGCTTCTCAGGGGGACTCTCTGGGGCCAACGTCCTGACTTTC. It translates to CASSFSGGLSGANVLTF.

This clone was picked up a small number of times. The V gene is TRBV6-6, the J gene TRBJ2-1, with 12 bases identical to TRBD2. The CDR3 spans 17 residues. V lost 5 bases to trimming and J lost 7 bases; unmatched junction nucleotides: 12. Germline V gene data show CDR1 as MNHNY and CDR2 as SVGAGI (reference sequence). The CDR3 sequence: CASSRLAGAVSRNEQFF. DNA for the CDR3: TGTGCCAGCAGTCGACTAGCGGGGGCTGTTAGTAGGAATGAGCAGTTCTTC.